This TCR beta chain was sequenced during a study of T-cell reconstitution after alpha-beta-depleted transplantation in children. As it was prepared, the TCRbeta library received unique molecular identifiers. TCRdb itself ran the PCR reads through MiXCR, one entry per CDR3 protein. The sample includes some 200,000 distinct CDR3 sequences, under 9.5% of them seen just once. Germline V CDR1 and CDR2: SQVTM, ANQGSEA. The CDR3 extends over 15 amino acids. The V and J ends lost 4 bases and 2 bases respectively, with 16 bases between them. This clonotype was seen repeatedly, ten times or more. This chain uses TRBV29-1 with TRBJ2-3, with TRBD1 as a possible D gene (6 bases). Sequencing used PBMCs from the stem cell graft donor, obtained from the stem cell graft. The sequence was collected from a human donor who donated a stem cell graft to a child with acute lymphoblastic leukemia. The CDR3 DNA reads as TGCAGCGTTGGGGTGGACAGTACCTACACAGATACGCAGTATTTT. The encoded protein is CSVGVDSTYTDTQYF.